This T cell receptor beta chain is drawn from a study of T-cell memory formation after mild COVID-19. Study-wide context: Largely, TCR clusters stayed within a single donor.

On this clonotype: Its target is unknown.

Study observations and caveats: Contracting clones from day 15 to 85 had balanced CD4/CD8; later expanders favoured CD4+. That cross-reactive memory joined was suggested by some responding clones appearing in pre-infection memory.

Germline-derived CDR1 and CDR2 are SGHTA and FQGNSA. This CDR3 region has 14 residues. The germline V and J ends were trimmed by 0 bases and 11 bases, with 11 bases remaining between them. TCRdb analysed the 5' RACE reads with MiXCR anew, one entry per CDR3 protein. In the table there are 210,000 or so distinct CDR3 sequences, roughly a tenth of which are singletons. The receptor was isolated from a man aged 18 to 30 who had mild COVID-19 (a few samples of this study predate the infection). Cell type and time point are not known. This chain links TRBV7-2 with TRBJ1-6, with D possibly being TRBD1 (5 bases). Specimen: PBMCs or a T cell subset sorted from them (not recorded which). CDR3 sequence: CASSLALGGPPLHF. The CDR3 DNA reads TGTGCCAGCAGCTTAGCGCTGGGGGGTCCACCCCTCCACTTT.